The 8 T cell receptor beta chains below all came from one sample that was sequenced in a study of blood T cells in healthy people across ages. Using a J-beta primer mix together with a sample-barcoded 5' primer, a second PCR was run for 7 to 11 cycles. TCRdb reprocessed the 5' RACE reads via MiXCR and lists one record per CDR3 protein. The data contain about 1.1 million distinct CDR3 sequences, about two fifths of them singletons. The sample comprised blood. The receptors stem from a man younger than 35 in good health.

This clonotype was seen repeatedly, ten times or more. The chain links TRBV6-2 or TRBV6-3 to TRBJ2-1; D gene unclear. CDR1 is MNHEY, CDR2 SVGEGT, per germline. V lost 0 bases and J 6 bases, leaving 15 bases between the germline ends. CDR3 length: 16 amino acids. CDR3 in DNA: TGTGCCAGCAGTTACTCTTTGAAAAAGACGGGCAATGAGCAGTTCTTC. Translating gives CASSYSLKKTGNEQFF.

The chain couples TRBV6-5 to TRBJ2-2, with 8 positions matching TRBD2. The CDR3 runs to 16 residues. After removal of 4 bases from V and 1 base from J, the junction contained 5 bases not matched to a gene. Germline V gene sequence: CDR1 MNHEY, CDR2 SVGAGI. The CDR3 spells CASSFGSGMNTGELFF. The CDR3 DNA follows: TGTGCCAGCAGTTTTGGTAGCGGGATGAACACCGGGGAGCTGTTTTTT.

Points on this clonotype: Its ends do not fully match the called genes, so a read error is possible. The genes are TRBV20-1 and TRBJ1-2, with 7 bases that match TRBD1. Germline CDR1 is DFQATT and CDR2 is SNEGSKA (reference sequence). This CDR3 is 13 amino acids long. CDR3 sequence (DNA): TGTAGTGCTAGAGACCAGACAGGGTACGGCTACACCTTC. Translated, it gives CSARDQTGYGYTF.

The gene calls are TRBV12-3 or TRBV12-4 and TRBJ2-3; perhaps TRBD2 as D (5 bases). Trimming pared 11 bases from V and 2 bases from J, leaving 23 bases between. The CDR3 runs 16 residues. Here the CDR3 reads CAGRFNSAANTDTQYF. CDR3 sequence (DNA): TGTGCCGGCCGGTTTAACTCAGCGGCTAACACAGATACGCAGTATTTT.

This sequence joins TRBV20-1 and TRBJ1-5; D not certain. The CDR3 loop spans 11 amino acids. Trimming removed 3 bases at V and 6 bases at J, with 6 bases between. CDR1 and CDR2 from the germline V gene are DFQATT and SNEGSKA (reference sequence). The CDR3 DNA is TGCAGTGCTAGCAGCGGTCAGCCCCAGCATTTT. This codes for CSASSGQPQHF.

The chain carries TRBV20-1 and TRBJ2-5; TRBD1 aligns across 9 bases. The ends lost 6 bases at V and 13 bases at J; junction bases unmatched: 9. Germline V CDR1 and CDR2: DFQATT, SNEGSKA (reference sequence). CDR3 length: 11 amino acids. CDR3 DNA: TGCAGTGCCATAACAGGGGGCGCCCTGTACTTC. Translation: CSAITGGALYF.

CDR3 amino acids: CASREPSSYNEQFF. Here the CDR3 DNA reads TGTGCCAGCAGGGAACCCAGCTCCTACAATGAGCAGTTCTTC. The gene calls are TRBV6-6 and TRBJ2-1; no firm D call. The CDR3 runs 14 residues. The germline V gene has CDR1 MNHNY and CDR2 SVGAGI (reference sequence). Trimming stripped 6 bases from V and 0 bases from J, with 9 bases between.

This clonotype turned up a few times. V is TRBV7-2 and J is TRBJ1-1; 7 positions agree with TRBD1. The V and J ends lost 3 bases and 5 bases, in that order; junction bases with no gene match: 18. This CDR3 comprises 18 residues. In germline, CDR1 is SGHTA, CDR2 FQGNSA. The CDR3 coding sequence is TGTGCCAGCAGCTTTCCGACACAGAACAGGGGACGCGCAACTGAAGCTTTCTTT. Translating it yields CASSFPTQNRGRATEAFF. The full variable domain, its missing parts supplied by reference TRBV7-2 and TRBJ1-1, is GAGVSQSPSNKVTEKGKDVELRCDPISGHTALYWYRQSLGQGLEFLIYFQGNSAPDKSGLPSDRFSAERTGGSVSTLTIQRTQQEDSAVYLCASSFPTQNRGRATEAFFGQGTRLTVV.